A single sample is the source of the 12 T cell receptor beta chains below, sequenced in a study of T cells in Graves' hyperthyroidism and ophthalmopathy. Amplification targeted TCR beta CDR3 regions from RNA transcripts. Initially, a first-round RT-PCR of the TCR CDR3 employed the HTBI primer set. TCRdb fed the multiplex PCR reads into MiXCR, producing one record per CDR3 protein. The table records around 540,000 distinct CDR3 sequences, 35% to 55% of them present only once. The sequenced material came from peripheral blood or thyroid tissue (not recorded which). The receptors were sampled from a woman in her late teens or twenties with Graves' hyperthyroidism.

This sequence joins TRBV29-1 and TRBJ2-7, with 14 bases that match TRBD2. The germline gives CDR1 SQVTM, CDR2 ANQGSEA. Germline trimming cut 7 bases from V and 7 bases from J; bases unmatched to any gene: 15. The CDR3 is 16 amino acids. CDR3 sequence reads: CSGGTSGSPLGCEQYF. CDR3 DNA sequence: TGCAGCGGTGGGACTAGCGGGAGTCCTCTAGGGTGTGAGCAGTACTTC.

This chain joins TRBV2 and TRBJ2-7; TRBD2 matches at 7 bases. Losses at the gene ends were 5 bases for V and 3 bases for J; bases not matched to a gene: 4. From germline, CDR1 is SNHLY and CDR2 FYNNEI. There are 13 residues in the CDR3. The CDR3 region is CASSFQRDYEQYF. CDR3 bases: TGTGCCAGCAGTTTCCAGCGGGACTACGAGCAGTACTTC.

The V gene is TRBV2, the J gene TRBJ1-6; D is ambiguous. The CDR3 extends over 15 amino acids. Germline V CDR1 and CDR2: SNHLY, FYNNEI. V was trimmed by 5 bases and J by 7 bases, leaving 15 bases between them. As DNA, the CDR3 is TGTGCCAGCAGTTACTCGAGTTCGGGGAATTCACCCCTCCACTTT. Its protein product is CASSYSSSGNSPLHF.

This clonotype turned up a few times. This chain uses TRBV20-1 with TRBJ2-7; no firm D call. The CDR3 sequence is 14 residues long. With 0 bases removed from V and 0 bases from J, the gap between germline ends came to 9 bases. Per germline, CDR1 DFQATT and CDR2 SNEGSKA (reference sequence). For the CDR3, the DNA is TGCAGTGCTAGAGATCACAGAAGCTCCTACGAGCAGTACTTC. This translates into CSARDHRSSYEQYF.

The chain's CDR3 is CSVQRGAGELFF. The CDR3 DNA follows: TGCAGCGTACAACGAGGGGCCGGGGAGCTGTTTTTT. The rearrangement uses TRBV29-1 and TRBJ2-2; the D gene could be TRBD1 or TRBD2 (5 bases each). V was pared by 6 bases and J by 6 bases, with 11 bases between. The CDR3 spans 12 residues. In germline, CDR1 is SQVTM, CDR2 ANQGSEA.

This clonotype was picked up a small number of times. V is TRBV20-1 and J is TRBJ2-2; 9 nucleotides align to TRBD1. This CDR3 region has 14 residues. From germline, CDR1 is DFQATT and CDR2 SNEGSKA (reference sequence). With 4 bases clipped from V and 7 bases from J, the junction kept 7 bases outside the gene matches. CDR3 protein: CSAKWDRESGELFF. The CDR3 nucleotides read TGCAGTGCTAAATGGGACAGGGAAAGCGGGGAGCTGTTTTTT.

The V call is TRBV2, the J call TRBJ1-5; no clear D gene. This CDR3 region has 15 residues. V shed 4 bases and J shed 0 bases, with 10 bases lying between them. Looked up from germline, CDR1 is SNHLY and CDR2 is FYNNEI. The CDR3 is CASSVKPYSNQPQHF. CDR3 nucleotides: TGTGCCAGCAGTGTAAAACCCTATAGCAATCAGCCCCAGCATTTT. Full variable domain (outside the CDR3, taken from reference TRBV2 and TRBJ1-5): EPEVTQTPSHQVTQMGQEVILRCVPISNHLYFYWYRQILGQKVEFLVSFYNNEISEKSEIFDDQFSVERPDGSNFTLKIRSTKLEDSAMYFCASSVKPYSNQPQHFGDGTRLSIL.

With regard to this clonotype: Being one base from a much bigger clone, this may be a read error. This chain joins TRBV13 and TRBJ1-1; D remains ambiguous. CDR3 length: 16 amino acids. From germline, CDR1 is PRHDT and CDR2 FYEKMQ (reference sequence). The germline V and J ends were trimmed by 6 bases and 1 base, with 18 bases remaining between them. CDR3 loop: CASRQRPRNTNTEAFF. Written as DNA, the CDR3 is TGTGCCAGCAGGCAACGACCGCGTAACACGAACACTGAAGCTTTCTTT.

V is TRBV2 and J is TRBJ1-4, with 8 bases lining up with TRBD1. The CDR3 extends over 14 amino acids. V lost 6 bases and J lost 8; bases outside the gene matches: 8. Germline-derived CDR1 and CDR2 are SNHLY and FYNNEI. CDR3: CASRLTGVGEKLFF. The CDR3 DNA sequence: TGTGCCAGCAGACTGACAGGGGTTGGGGAAAAACTGTTTTTT.

This clonotype has just a few counts. The V call is TRBV10-3, the J call TRBJ2-7; 7 positions agree with TRBD1. The V gene end was trimmed by 3 bases and the J gene end by 2 bases; junction bases not matched to a gene: 4. The CDR3 covers 14 residues. Germline V CDR1 and CDR2: ENHRY, SYGVKD. The chain's CDR3 is CAISDPGTAYEQYF. CDR3 coding DNA: TGTGCCATCAGTGATCCCGGGACAGCCTACGAGCAGTACTTC.

The J gene is TRBJ1-1, the V gene TRBV2; the D gene is possibly TRBD1 (5 bases). Germline assignment: CDR1 SNHLY and CDR2 FYNNEI. The CDR3 spans 14 residues. Between the trimmed V and J ends, which lost 4 bases and 4 bases, there was a span of 13 bases. The chain's CDR3 is CASSGWDWSTEAFF. The CDR3 DNA reads TGTGCCAGCAGTGGATGGGACTGGTCCACTGAAGCTTTCTTT.

This clonotype showed up many times. The chain employs TRBV11-3 and TRBJ1-6; D not certain. Trimming left V 0 bases short and J 9 bases short, with 3 bases between. CDR1 is SGHNT and CDR2 is YENEEA in the germline V gene. The CDR3 spans 12 residues. For the CDR3, the DNA is TGTGCCAGCAGCTTAGATAGTTCACCCCTCCACTTT. It encodes CASSLDSSPLHF.